These 4 T cell receptor beta chains share one sample of origin, sequenced in a study of cytomegalovirus exposure and HLA in healthy donors. Assay used: immunoSEQ multiplex PCR; TCRdb lists only in-frame clones, some missing. Among roughly 180,000 clones listed, approximately 89% were seen once. The sample taken for sequencing was PBMCs. These receptors came from a young man in good health and CMV-seropositive.

The chain employs TRBV5-1 and TRBJ2-6; perhaps TRBD1 as D (5 bases). The germline V gene encodes CDR1 SGHRS and CDR2 YFSETQ. There are 17 residues in the CDR3. Trimming stripped 7 bases from V and 2 bases from J, with 19 bases between. CDR3 sequence: CASGKESWTTGANVLTF. The CDR3 DNA reads TGCGCCAGCGGAAAAGAGTCGTGGACAACTGGGGCCAACGTCCTGACTTTC.

V and J are TRBV6-5 and TRBJ2-5; possible D gene TRBD2, 6 bases. The V and J ends lost 10 bases and 10 bases respectively, with 19 bases between them. The CDR3 spans 12 residues. Per the germline V gene, CDR1 is MNHEY and CDR2 is SVGAGI. The CDR3 DNA is TGTGCCACCAACATCCCGGGGGTGGGCCAGTACTTC. Protein product: CATNIPGVGQYF.

The genes are TRBV6-4 and TRBJ2-1, with 7 positions matching TRBD2. This CDR3 is 16 amino acids long. The V and J ends lost 6 bases and 2 bases, in that order; junction bases with no gene match: 10. The germline gives CDR1 MRHNA, CDR2 SNTAGT. Here the CDR3 DNA reads TGTGCCAGCAGCGCCTATGCGGGAGAACCCTACAATGAGCAGTTCTTC. Protein sequence: CASSAYAGEPYNEQFF.

V gene TRBV19 combines with J gene TRBJ1-4; D perhaps matches TRBD1 (5 bases). The CDR3 sequence is 14 residues long. Germline-derived CDR1 and CDR2 are LNHDA and SQIVND (reference sequence). The germline V and J ends were trimmed by 7 bases and 4 bases, with 13 bases remaining between them. CDR3 bases: TGTGCCAGTACCCCGGGACCTTTTAATGAAAAACTGTTTTTT. Amino acid sequence: CASTPGPFNEKLFF.